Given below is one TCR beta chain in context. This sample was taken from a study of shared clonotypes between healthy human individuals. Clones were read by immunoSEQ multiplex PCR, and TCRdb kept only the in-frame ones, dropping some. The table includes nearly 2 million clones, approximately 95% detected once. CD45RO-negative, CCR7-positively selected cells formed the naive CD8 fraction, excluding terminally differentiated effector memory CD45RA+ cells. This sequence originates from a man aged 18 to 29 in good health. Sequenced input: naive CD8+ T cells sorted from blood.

The CDR3 nucleotides are TGTGCCAGCAGCTATATACAGGGGCCGAACACTGAAGCTTTCTTT. Its protein product is CASSYIQGPNTEAFF. This chain connects TRBV7-9 to TRBJ1-1; the match to TRBD1 covers 7 bases. This CDR3 has 15 residues. V trimming: 4 bases; J trimming: 1 base; junction bases outside the gene matches: 6. Germline CDR1 and CDR2: SEHNR and FQNEAQ (reference sequence).